Below, 19 T cell receptor beta chains from the same sample are listed, as sequenced in a study of cytomegalovirus exposure and HLA in healthy donors. With 60 Vbeta and 13 Jbeta primers, the PCR was carried out. TCRdb keeps only in-frame clones here, not all; method: immunoSEQ multiplex PCR. The sample includes approximately 200,000 clones, around 80% of them seen just once. The sequencing input was PBMCs. These receptors all come from a woman aged 18-35 years in good health and CMV-seropositive.

This chain connects TRBV7-6 to TRBJ1-2; a weak D match, TRBD1 (5 bases). The V gene's germline CDR1 is SGHVS and CDR2 FNYEAQ. This CDR3 region has 14 residues. The V end lost 5 bases, the J end lost 3 bases, and 13 bases lay between the germline ends. The CDR3 bases are TGTGCCAGCAGCCCCGGCGGGGGTGACTATGGCTACACCTTC. It translates to CASSPGGGDYGYTF. Combining the CDR3 with reference TRBV7-6 and TRBJ1-2 gives the whole variable domain GAGVSQSPRYKVTKRGQDVALRCDPISGHVSLYWYRQALGQGPEFLTYFNYEAQQDKSGLPNDRFSAERPEGSISTLTIQRTEQRDSAMYRCASSPGGGDYGYTFGSGTRLTVV.

The rearrangement links TRBV7-2 to TRBJ2-1; D remains ambiguous. CDR3 length: 15 residues. V lost 4 bases to trimming and J lost 2 bases, with 12 bases between them. Germline loops: CDR1 SGHTA, CDR2 FQGNSA. CDR3 in amino acids: CASSSTEWPYNEQFF. As DNA, the CDR3 is TGTGCCAGCAGCTCGACGGAGTGGCCCTACAATGAGCAGTTCTTC.

This clone was seen once. The chain uses TRBV6-4 and TRBJ2-1, with TRBD2 matching 10 bases. From germline, CDR1 is MRHNA and CDR2 SNTAGT. J gave up 8 bases and V 1 base, and 5 bases lay outside the gene matches. There are 15 residues in the CDR3. CDR3 region: CASSDWTSGADEQFF. The CDR3 DNA sequence: TGTGCCAGCAGTGACTGGACTAGCGGAGCGGATGAGCAGTTCTTC.

The V call is TRBV27, the J call TRBJ2-2; D not certain. The CDR3 is 13 residues long. Germline CDR1 is MNHEY and CDR2 is SMNVEV (reference sequence). Trimming pared 3 bases from V and 7 bases from J, leaving 9 bases between. In nucleotides, the CDR3 is TGTGCCAGCAGTTTGGTAGGAGTCGGGGAGCTGTTTTTT. Translating it yields CASSLVGVGELFF.

The chain uses TRBV28 and TRBJ1-5; D is perhaps TRBD1 (6 bases). Deletions cut 6 bases from V and 4 bases from J, with 16 bases between. Germline CDR1 and CDR2: MDHEN and SYDVKM. This CDR3 region has 15 residues. CDR3 residues: CASRLLDRLNQPQHF. CDR3 in DNA: TGTGCCAGCAGATTACTTGACAGGCTTAATCAGCCCCAGCATTTT.

J is TRBJ1-1 and V is TRBV4-3; 7 positions agree with TRBD1. Looked up from germline, CDR1 is LGHNA and CDR2 is YSLEER. V shed 5 bases and J 2 bases; nucleotides not matched to a gene: 5. The CDR3 spans 14 residues. Written as DNA, the CDR3 is TGCGCCAGCAGCTGGGACAGTCGAAACACTGAAGCTTTCTTT. Its protein is CASSWDSRNTEAFF.

V gene TRBV30 combines with J gene TRBJ2-3, with 10 bases lining up with TRBD2. Germline V gene data show CDR1 as GTSNPN and CDR2 as SVGIG (reference sequence). The junction had 6 bases not matched to a gene; V was cut back by 4 bases and J by 5 bases. The CDR3 totals 14 residues. The CDR3 bases are TGTGCCTGGACCAGCGGGGGGGCCGGAGATACGCAGTATTTT. Residues: CAWTSGGAGDTQYF.

V usage is TRBV9 and J usage is TRBJ2-1; 8 positions match TRBD2. This CDR3 has 15 amino acids. The germline V gene has CDR1 SGDLS and CDR2 YYNGEE. After removal of 0 bases from V and 8 bases from J, the junction contained 7 bases not matched to a gene. CDR3 DNA sequence: TGTGCCAGCAGCGTAGGTAGCGGGGTAGGCCATGAGCAGTTCTTC. Translated, it gives CASSVGSGVGHEQFF.

This rearrangement joins TRBV11-2 to TRBJ2-1; D is unresolved. V lost 2 bases and J 4 bases, leaving 6 bases between the germline ends. Germline assignment: CDR1 SGHAT and CDR2 FQNNGV. The CDR3 loop spans 13 amino acids. The CDR3 protein is CASSLNSYNEQFF. The CDR3 nucleotides are TGTGCCAGCAGCTTAAATAGTTACAATGAGCAGTTCTTC.

The chain joins TRBV19 to TRBJ1-1, with D perhaps matching TRBD1 (5 bases). CDR1 is LNHDA, CDR2 SQIVND, per germline (reference sequence). Trimming pared 5 bases from V and 6 bases from J, leaving 13 bases between. The CDR3 loop spans 13 amino acids. This chain's CDR3 is CASSLQGSPEAFF. The CDR3 DNA is TGTGCCAGTAGTCTTCAGGGTTCCCCTGAAGCTTTCTTT. The whole variable domain, filled in from reference TRBV19 and TRBJ1-1, reads DGGITQSPKYLFRKEGQNVTLSCEQNLNHDAMYWYRQDPGQGLRLIYYSQIVNDFQKGDIAEGYSVSREKKESFPLTVTSAQKNPTAFYLCASSLQGSPEAFFGQGTRLTVV.

The chain uses TRBV30 and TRBJ2-7; 8 nucleotides match TRBD1. Trimming took 2 bases from V and 5 from J; bases not matched to a gene: 11. The V gene's germline CDR1 is GTSNPN and CDR2 SVGIG (reference sequence). CDR3 length: 15 residues. CDR3 coding DNA: TGTGCCTGGAGTCCTGGGACAGGAGTTTCACACGAGCAGTACTTC. It is translated as CAWSPGTGVSHEQYF.

The rearrangement joins TRBV7-3 to TRBJ2-5; TRBD2 matches at 12 bases. CDR3 length equals 19 residues. V shed 5 bases, J shed 1 base, and the junction held 14 bases outside the gene matches. Germline values: CDR1 SGHTA, CDR2 FQGTGA. The DNA of the CDR3 is TGTGCCAGCAGCAAGGGACTAGCGGGCAAGGGTGGAATCCAAGAGACCCAGTACTTC. Its translation is CASSKGLAGKGGIQETQYF.

The chain is built from TRBV14 and TRBJ2-3; 11 nucleotides line up with TRBD2. The length of the CDR3 is 17 residues. V dropped 5 bases and J dropped 5; count of bases not matched to a gene: 12. From germline, CDR1 is SGHDN and CDR2 FVKESK. In DNA form, the CDR3 reads TGTGCCAGCAGCAAAGGATCTAGCGGGGGGCCAGGAGATACGCAGTATTTT. Amino acids: CASSKGSSGGPGDTQYF.

In its sample, this clone was seen a few times. The J gene is TRBJ2-7, the V gene TRBV5-6; weak D call: TRBD1 (6 bases). Germline V gene lookup returns CDR1 SGHDT and CDR2 YYEEEE. CDR3 length equals 13 residues. Trimming removed 0 bases at V and 5 bases at J, with 9 bases between. The CDR3 DNA reads as TGTGCCAGCAGCTTGGGGGGGCGGAACGAGCAGTACGTC. Protein: CASSLGGRNEQYV.

The rearrangement links TRBV28 to TRBJ2-2; TRBD2 aligns across 9 bases. CDR1 and CDR2 from the germline V gene are MDHEN and SYDVKM. V gave up 7 bases and J gave up 1 base; unmatched junction bases: 4. CDR3 length: 15 amino acids. CDR3 in DNA: TGTGCCAGCATTGGGCGGGGGGGGAACACCGGGGAGCTGTTTTTT. It specifies CASIGRGGNTGELFF.

V is TRBV7-9 and J is TRBJ1-1; D gene uncertain. V was clipped by 3 bases and J by 7 bases, with 6 bases between them. The CDR3 is 11 residues long. Per germline, CDR1 SEHNR and CDR2 FQNEAQ (reference sequence). This CDR3 is CASSFLNEAFF. CDR3 nucleotide sequence: TGTGCCAGCAGCTTCCTAAATGAAGCTTTCTTT.

The genes are TRBV5-1 and TRBJ2-1; 9 bases align to TRBD1. The CDR3 is 16 residues long. V lost 0 bases and J lost 7; bases outside the gene matches: 8. CDR1 is SGHRS and CDR2 is YFSETQ in the germline V gene. The CDR3 protein is CASSLVTGTGINEQFF. DNA of the CDR3: TGCGCCAGCAGCTTGGTGACCGGGACAGGGATTAATGAGCAGTTCTTC.

This rearrangement joins TRBV6-5 to TRBJ1-3; D not certain. V lost 7 bases and J 4 bases, leaving 11 bases between the germline ends. CDR1 MNHEY and CDR2 SVGAGI come from the germline V gene. This CDR3 region has 13 residues. In nucleotides, the CDR3 is TGTGCCAGCAAAAAGCCGGGAGGAAACACCATATATTTT. Protein product: CASKKPGGNTIYF.

This chain joins TRBV27 and TRBJ2-4; D is uncertain. This CDR3 contains 14 residues. Trimming left V 3 bases short and J 8 bases short, with 14 bases between. The germline V gene encodes CDR1 MNHEY and CDR2 SMNVEV (reference sequence). CDR3 in amino acids: CASSLVLPEDIQYF. The DNA of the CDR3 is TGTGCCAGCAGTTTGGTATTGCCCGAGGACATTCAGTACTTC.